This TCR beta chain was captured by sequencing in a study of shared clonotypes between healthy human individuals. TCRdb's copy holds only in-frame clones and misses some; the assay was immunoSEQ multiplex PCR. The sample holds 2 million to 2.5 million clones; roughly 90% are singletons and the top ten take 0.37%. Per the germline V gene, CDR1 is SGHRS and CDR2 is YFSETQ. V lost 0 bases and J lost 1, with 6 bases in between. This CDR3 spans 14 amino acids. Comment on this clone: This CDR3 is also generated by other DNA sequences in the sample.

This clonotype was obtained from a man between 18 and 29 years old in good health. Some clones in this sample may be carry-over from other donors' samples. The V gene is TRBV5-1, the J gene TRBJ2-3, with D uncertain. Sequencing input: naive CD4+ T cells from PBMCs. Documented subset: CD45RA+ positively selected. CDR3 DNA: TGCGCCAGCAGCTTGGTTCCGGGCACAGATACGCAGTATTTT. As protein: CASSLVPGTDTQYF.